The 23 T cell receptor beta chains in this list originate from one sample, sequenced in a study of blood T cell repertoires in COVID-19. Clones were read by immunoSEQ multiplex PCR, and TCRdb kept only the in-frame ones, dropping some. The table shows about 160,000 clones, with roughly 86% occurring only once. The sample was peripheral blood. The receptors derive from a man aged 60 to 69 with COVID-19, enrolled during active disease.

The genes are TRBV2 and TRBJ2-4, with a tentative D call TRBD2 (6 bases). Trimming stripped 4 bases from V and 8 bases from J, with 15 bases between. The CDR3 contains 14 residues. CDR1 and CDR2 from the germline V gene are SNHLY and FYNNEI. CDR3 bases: TGTGCCAGCAGTGGAAGGGACTTTCTGTACATTCAGTACTTC. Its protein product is CASSGRDFLYIQYF.

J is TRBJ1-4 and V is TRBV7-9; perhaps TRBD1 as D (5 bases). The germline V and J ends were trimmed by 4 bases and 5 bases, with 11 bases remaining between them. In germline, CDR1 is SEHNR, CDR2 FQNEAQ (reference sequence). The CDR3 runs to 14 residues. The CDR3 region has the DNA TGTGCCAGCAGCTCGGGACTGGGGAATGAAAAACTGTTTTTT. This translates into CASSSGLGNEKLFF.

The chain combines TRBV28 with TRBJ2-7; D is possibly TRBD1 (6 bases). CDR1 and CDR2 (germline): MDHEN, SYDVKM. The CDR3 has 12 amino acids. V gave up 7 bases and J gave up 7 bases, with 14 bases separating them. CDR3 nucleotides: TGTGCCAGCATTTCGGACAGTTCGGAGCAGTACTTC. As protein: CASISDSSEQYF.

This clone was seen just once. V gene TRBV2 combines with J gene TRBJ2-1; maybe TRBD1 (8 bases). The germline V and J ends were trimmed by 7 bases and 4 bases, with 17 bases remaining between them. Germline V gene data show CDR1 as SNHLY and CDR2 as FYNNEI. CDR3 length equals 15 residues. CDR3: CASTLDREGYNEQFF. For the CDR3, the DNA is TGTGCCAGCACCCTGGACAGGGAGGGGTACAATGAGCAGTTCTTC.

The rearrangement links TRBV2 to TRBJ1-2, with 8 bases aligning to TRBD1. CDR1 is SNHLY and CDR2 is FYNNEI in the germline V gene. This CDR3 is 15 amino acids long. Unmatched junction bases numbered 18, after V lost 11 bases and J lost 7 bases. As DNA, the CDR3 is TGTGCCGGAACGGGACAGGTCGCCACTTCGGCTGGCTACACCTTC. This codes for CAGTGQVATSAGYTF. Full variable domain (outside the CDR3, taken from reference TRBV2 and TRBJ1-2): EPEVTQTPSHQVTQMGQEVILRCVPISNHLYFYWYRQILGQKVEFLVSFYNNEISEKSEIFDDQFSVERPDGSNFTLKIRSTKLEDSAMYFCAGTGQVATSAGYTFGSGTRLTVV.

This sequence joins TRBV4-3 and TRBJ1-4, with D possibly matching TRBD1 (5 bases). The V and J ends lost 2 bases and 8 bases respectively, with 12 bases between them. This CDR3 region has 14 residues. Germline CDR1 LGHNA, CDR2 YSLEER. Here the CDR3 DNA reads TGCGCCAGCAGCCAACGCTGGGGCAACGAAAAACTGTTTTTT. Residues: CASSQRWGNEKLFF.

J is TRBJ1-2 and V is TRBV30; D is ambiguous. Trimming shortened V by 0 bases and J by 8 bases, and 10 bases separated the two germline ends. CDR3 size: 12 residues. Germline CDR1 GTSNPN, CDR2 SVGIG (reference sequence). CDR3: CAWSVPGGGYTF. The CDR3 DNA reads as TGTGCCTGGAGTGTACCGGGCGGGGGCTACACCTTC.

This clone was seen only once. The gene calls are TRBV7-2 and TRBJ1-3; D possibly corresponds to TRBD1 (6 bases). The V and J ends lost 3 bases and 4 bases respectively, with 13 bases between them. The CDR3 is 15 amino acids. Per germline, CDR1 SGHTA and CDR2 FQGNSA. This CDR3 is CASSFETGLGNTIYF. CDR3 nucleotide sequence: TGTGCCAGCAGCTTTGAAACAGGGCTCGGAAACACCATATATTTT.

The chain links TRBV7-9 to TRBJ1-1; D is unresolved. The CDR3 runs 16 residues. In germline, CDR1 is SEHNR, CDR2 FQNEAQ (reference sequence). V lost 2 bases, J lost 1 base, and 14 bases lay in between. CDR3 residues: CASSLRAEGTNTEAFF. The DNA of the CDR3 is TGTGCCAGCAGCTTAAGGGCGGAGGGAACGAACACTGAAGCTTTCTTT.

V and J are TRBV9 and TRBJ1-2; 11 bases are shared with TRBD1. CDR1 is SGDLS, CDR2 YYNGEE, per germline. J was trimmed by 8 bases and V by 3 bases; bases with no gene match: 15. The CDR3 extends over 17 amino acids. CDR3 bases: TGTGCCAGCAGCGCCCGCCGGGACAGGGGGTTTAAAGGCGGCTACACCTTC. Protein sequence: CASSARRDRGFKGGYTF.

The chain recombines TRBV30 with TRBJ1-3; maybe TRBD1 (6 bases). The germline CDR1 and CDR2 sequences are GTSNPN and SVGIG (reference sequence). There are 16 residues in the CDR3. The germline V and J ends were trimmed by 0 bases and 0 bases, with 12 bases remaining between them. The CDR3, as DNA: TGTGCCTGGAGTGTAATGGGGGACACCTCTGGAAACACCATATATTTT. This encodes CAWSVMGDTSGNTIYF.

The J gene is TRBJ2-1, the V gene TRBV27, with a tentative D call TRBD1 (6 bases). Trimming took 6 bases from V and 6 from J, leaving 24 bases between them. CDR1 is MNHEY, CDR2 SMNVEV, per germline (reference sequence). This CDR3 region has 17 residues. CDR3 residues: CASRRIPGHLVGNEQFF. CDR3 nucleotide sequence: TGTGCCAGCAGGCGAATTCCGGGACACTTGGTGGGCAATGAGCAGTTCTTC.

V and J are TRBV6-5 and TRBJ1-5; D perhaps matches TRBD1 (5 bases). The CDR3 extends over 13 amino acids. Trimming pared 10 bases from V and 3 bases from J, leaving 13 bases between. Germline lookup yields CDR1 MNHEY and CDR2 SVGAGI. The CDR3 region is CATTAGLNQPQHF. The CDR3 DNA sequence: TGTGCCACCACAGCAGGGCTCAATCAGCCCCAGCATTTT.

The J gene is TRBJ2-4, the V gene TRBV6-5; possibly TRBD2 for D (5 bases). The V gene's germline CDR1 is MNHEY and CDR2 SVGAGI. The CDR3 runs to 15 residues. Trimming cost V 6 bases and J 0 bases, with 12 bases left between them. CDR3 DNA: TGTGCCAGCAGCAACGGGGTGAAAGCCAAAAACATTCAGTACTTC. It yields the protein CASSNGVKAKNIQYF.

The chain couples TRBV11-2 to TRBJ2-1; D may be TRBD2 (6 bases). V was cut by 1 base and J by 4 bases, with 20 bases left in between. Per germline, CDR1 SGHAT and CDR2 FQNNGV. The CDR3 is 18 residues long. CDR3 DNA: TGTGCCAGCAGCTTAGGCCGGCTAACGGGAGCCCGATACAATGAGCAGTTCTTC. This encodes CASSLGRLTGARYNEQFF.

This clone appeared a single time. CDR3 residues: CASSPNGLAGLTYEQYF. For the CDR3, the DNA is TGTGCCAGTAGTCCGAATGGACTAGCGGGGTTAACCTACGAGCAGTACTTC. The chain joins TRBV19 to TRBJ2-7; TRBD2 matches at 12 bases. Germline CDR1 and CDR2: LNHDA and SQIVND (reference sequence). The CDR3 contains 17 residues. The ends lost 5 bases at V and 2 bases at J; junction bases unmatched: 10. Filled out from reference TRBV19 and TRBJ2-7, the complete variable domain reads DGGITQSPKYLFRKEGQNVTLSCEQNLNHDAMYWYRQDPGQGLRLIYYSQIVNDFQKGDIAEGYSVSREKKESFPLTVTSAQKNPTAFYLCASSPNGLAGLTYEQYFGPGTRLTVT.

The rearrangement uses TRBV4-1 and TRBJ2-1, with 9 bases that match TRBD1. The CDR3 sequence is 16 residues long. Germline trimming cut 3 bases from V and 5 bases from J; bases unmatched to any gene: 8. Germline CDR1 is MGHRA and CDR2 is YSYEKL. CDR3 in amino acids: CASSQGTGSFNNEQFF. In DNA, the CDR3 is TGCGCCAGCAGCCAGGGGACAGGGAGTTTTAACAATGAGCAGTTCTTC.

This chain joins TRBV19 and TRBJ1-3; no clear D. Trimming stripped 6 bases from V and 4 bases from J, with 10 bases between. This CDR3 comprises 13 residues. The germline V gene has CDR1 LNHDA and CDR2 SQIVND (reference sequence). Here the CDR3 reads CASRSAGGNTIYF. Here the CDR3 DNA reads TGTGCCAGTAGATCGGCAGGAGGAAACACCATATATTTT.

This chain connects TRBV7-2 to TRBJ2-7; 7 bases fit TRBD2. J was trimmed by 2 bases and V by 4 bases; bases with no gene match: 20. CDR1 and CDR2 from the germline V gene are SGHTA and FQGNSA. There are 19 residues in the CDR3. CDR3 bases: TGTGCCAGCAGCTCATCTGGGACTAACCAAGGTATATTCCCCTACGAGCAGTACTTC. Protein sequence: CASSSSGTNQGIFPYEQYF.

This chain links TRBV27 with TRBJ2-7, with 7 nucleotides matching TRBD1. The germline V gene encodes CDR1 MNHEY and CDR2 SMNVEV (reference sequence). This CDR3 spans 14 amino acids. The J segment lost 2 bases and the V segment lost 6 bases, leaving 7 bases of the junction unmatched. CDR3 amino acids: CASRRTGETYEQYF. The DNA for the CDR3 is TGTGCCAGCAGGCGGACAGGAGAGACCTACGAGCAGTACTTC.

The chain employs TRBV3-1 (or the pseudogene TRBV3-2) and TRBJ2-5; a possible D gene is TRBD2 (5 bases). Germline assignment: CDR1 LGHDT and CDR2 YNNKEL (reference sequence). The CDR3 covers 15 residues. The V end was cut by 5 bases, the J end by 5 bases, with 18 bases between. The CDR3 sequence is CASSSGREFRETQYF. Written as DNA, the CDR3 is TGTGCCAGCAGCTCAGGAAGGGAGTTTCGGGAGACCCAGTACTTC.

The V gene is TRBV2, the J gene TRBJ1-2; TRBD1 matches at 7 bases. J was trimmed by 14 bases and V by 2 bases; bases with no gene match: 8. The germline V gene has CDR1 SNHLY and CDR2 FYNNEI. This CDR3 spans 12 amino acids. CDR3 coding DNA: TGTGCCAGCAGTGAATCCGACAGGGCGCTAACCTTC. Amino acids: CASSESDRALTF.

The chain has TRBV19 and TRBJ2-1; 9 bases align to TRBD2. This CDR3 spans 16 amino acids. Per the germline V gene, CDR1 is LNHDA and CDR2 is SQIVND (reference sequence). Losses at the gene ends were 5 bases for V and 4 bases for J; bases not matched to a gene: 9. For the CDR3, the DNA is TGTGCCAGTAGTGGCGGGACTAGCAGTAGGTACAATGAGCAGTTCTTC. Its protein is CASSGGTSSRYNEQFF.